The clone carrying this T cell receptor (beta chain) was picked up a small number of times. Its specificity is not known. The same CDR3 also results from other DNA sequences found in this sample. Clones were read by immunoSEQ multiplex PCR, and TCRdb kept only the in-frame ones, dropping some. In the table there are more than 25,000 clones, about 82% of which are singletons. Trimming cost V 3 bases and J 6 bases; bases outside gene matches: 6. The CDR3 loop spans 14 amino acids. Germline V gene data show CDR1 as SGHTA and CDR2 as FQGTGA. The data derive from a study of OX40 agonist ivuxolimab in advanced cancers. Overall study context: Hepatocellular carcinoma, melanoma, renal cell or head and neck cancer occurred in dose-escalation patients. Study findings and constraints: Determination of antigen specificity was not performed for the expanded peripheral T cells. By week 6 at 0.1 to 3.0 mg/kg, blood CD4+ and CD8+ T cells had expanded clonally. On average, a greater number of expanded clones characterised CD8+ T cells relative to CD4+.

The sequencing used CD4+ or CD8+ T cells sorted from blood, collected in a trial of the OX40 agonist ivuxolimab. This receptor was identified in an adult with an advanced solid tumor such as melanoma, head and neck, liver or kidney cancer. The chain employs TRBV7-3 and TRBJ2-3; 7 nucleotides line up with TRBD1. The CDR3 here is CASSLTGRSDTQYF. The CDR3 coding sequence is TGTGCCAGCAGCTTGACAGGGCGCTCGGATACGCAGTATTTT.